This TCR beta chain appears in the sequencing data of a study of PD-1 blockade in classical Hodgkin lymphoma. Study conclusions and caveats: Complete responders' baseline diversity resembled that of newly diagnosed patients. Causes of the repertoire differences remain undefined, possibly disease activity or prior therapy.

Data came from immunoSEQ multiplex PCR; TCRdb stores just in-frame clones and leaves some out. The profile shows thousands of clones, approximately 82% of them singletons. The CDR3 is made up of 16 amino acids. Germline CDR1 is SEHNR and CDR2 is FQNEAQ (reference sequence). Deletions cut 6 bases from V and 6 bases from J, with 24 bases between. Documented time point: cycle 4 day 1 (C4D1), after less than seven weeks of nivolumab. No patient escaped relapse after autologous stem cell transplantation, and brentuximab vedotin exposure varied. Magnetic negative selection, applied to thawed PBMCs, was used to isolate the CD8+ T cells. A note on this clone: Antigen unknown.

The V call is TRBV7-9, the J call TRBJ2-7; tentative D call: TRBD1 (6 bases). This receptor was taken from a human donor with classical Hodgkin lymphoma. The source material was CD8+ T cells from blood, sampled before the fourth cycle of nivolumab. DNA for the CDR3: TGTGCCAGCAGTTCAACAGGGAAAAGAAGTCGTTTCGAGCAGTACTTC. This encodes CASSSTGKRSRFEQYF.